Listed below are T cell receptor beta chains from one sample, sequenced in a study of shared clonotypes between healthy human individuals. The table came from immunoSEQ multiplex PCR; TCRdb's copy has only in-frame clones and leaves some out. The sample lists roughly 480,000 clones; less than 80% were seen once. The sequenced sample was PBMCs. Receptor source: a middle-aged woman in good health. Some clones in this sample may be carry-over from other donors' samples. Each CDR3 is given with its conserved first and last residue. The D gene is left open where the match is weak. Expanded clones get a size class; other rows say once, few or many, or leave the size out.

v_gene,d_gene,abundance,j_gene,CDR3nt,CDR3aa
TRBV4-1,-,-,TRBJ2-4,TGCGCCAGCAGCCAAGATGGAGCGGCAGAAGCCAAAAACATTCAGTACTTC,CASSQDGAAEAKNIQYF
TRBV18,-,-,TRBJ2-5,TGTGCCAGCTCACCGCAGGGGGCTAGCGGGCAAGAGACCCAGTACTTC,CASSPQGASGQETQYF
TRBV5-1,TRBD2,-,TRBJ2-2,TGCGCCAGCTTCATGGGGCGGGAGAAGGCAGGGGAGCTGTTTTTT,CASFMGREKAGELFF
TRBV11-2,-,once,TRBJ2-7,TGTGCCAGCAGCTTAGCGTCACAGGGTCACTACGAGCAGTACTTC,CASSLASQGHYEQYF
TRBV6-1,TRBD2,-,TRBJ2-7,TGTGCCAGCGGAATACTAGCGGGAGGCCGCTACGAGCAGTACTTC,CASGILAGGRYEQYF
TRBV28,TRBD1,-,TRBJ2-5,TGTGCCAGCAGTTTATACAGGGGGGAGGCATCGGAGACCCAGTACTTC,CASSLYRGEASETQYF
TRBV5-4,TRBD2,-,TRBJ2-3,TGTGCCAGCAGCTTGGCAGCGGGAGGGCCTAGCACAGATACGCAGTATTTT,CASSLAAGGPSTDTQYF
TRBV18,-,-,TRBJ2-5,TGTGCCAGCTCACCACCGGTCCATCAAGAGACCCAGTACTTC,CASSPPVHQETQYF
TRBV30,TRBD1,-,TRBJ1-1,TGTGCCTGGAACCCCGGACAGGGCCTGAACACTGAAGCTTTCTTT,CAWNPGQGLNTEAFF
TRBV7-2,-,-,TRBJ1-1,TGTGCCAGCAGCCTGGGACCGGAGAACATTGAAGCTTTCTTT,CASSLGPENIEAFF
TRBV9,-,-,TRBJ1-3,TGTGCCAGCAGCGTAGAGGCCGGCTCTGGAAACACCATATATTTT,CASSVEAGSGNTIYF
TRBV9,TRBD2,-,TRBJ2-3,TGTGCCAGCAGCCCAGGGGGGACTAGCGGGCTCACAGATACGCAGTATTTT,CASSPGGTSGLTDTQYF
TRBV30,-,-,TRBJ1-4,TGTGCCTGGAGGAAGGGGAGTTCGGGGGAAAAACTGTTTTTT,CAWRKGSSGEKLFF
TRBV29-1,-,-,TRBJ2-7,TGCAGCGTTGGAGAGAGCTCCTACGAGCAGTACTTC,CSVGESSYEQYF
TRBV11-2,-,once,TRBJ2-7,TGTGCCAGCAGCTGGGACTCCTGGTACGAGCAGTACTTC,CASSWDSWYEQYF
TRBV18,TRBD2,-,TRBJ2-7,TGTGCCAGCTCCCCCGGGAGGGGTCAGGACGAGCAGTACTTC,CASSPGRGQDEQYF
TRBV4-3,-,-,TRBJ2-3,TGCGCCAGCAGCCAAGAGGCGACCCCGGACACAGATACGCAGTATTTT,CASSQEATPDTDTQYF
TRBV7-3,-,-,TRBJ2-1,TGTGCCAGCAGTCCTAGCGCCTACAATGAGCAGTTCTTC,CASSPSAYNEQFF
TRBV6-5,-,-,TRBJ1-2,TGTGCCAGCAGTTACACCACAGGTCCTCTCAACGGCTACACCTTC,CASSYTTGPLNGYTF
TRBV11-2,-,-,TRBJ2-7,TGTGCCAGCAGCACCAGCCGGGGGCGGAAAAGCTCCTACGAGCAGTACTTC,CASSTSRGRKSSYEQYF
TRBV27,-,-,TRBJ1-2,TGTGCCAGCAGTTTTGCCGCAGGGAAATTAGGTGGCTACACCTTC,CASSFAAGKLGGYTF
TRBV28,-,-,TRBJ1-5,TGTGCCAGCAGTTTTCGAGGGGTTATCAATCAGCCCCAGCACTTT,CASSFRGVINQPQHF
TRBV5-1,-,-,TRBJ1-6,TGCGCCAGCAGGCTGGGGGACTCAGGGAATTCACCCCTCCACTTT,CASRLGDSGNSPLHF
TRBV6-1,TRBD2,-,TRBJ2-1,TGTGCCAGCTCGGCTAGGCGGGGGGACTACAATGAGCAGTTCTTC,CASSARRGDYNEQFF
TRBV5-4,TRBD2,-,TRBJ2-1,TGTGCCAGCAGCTTCGGGACTAGCGGGCCCCGCGGATACAATGAGCAGTTCTTC,CASSFGTSGPRGYNEQFF
TRBV5-1,-,-,TRBJ2-5,TGCGCCAGCAGCTTGCAGGGGCCGCTGTTAGGGGAGACCCAGTACTTC,CASSLQGPLLGETQYF
TRBV7-9,TRBD1,-,TRBJ2-5,TGTGCCAGCAGCTTACGGGACAGGGGTGGGGAGACCCAGTACTTC,CASSLRDRGGETQYF
TRBV15,-,-,TRBJ1-4,TGTGCCACCAGCGCCGGGGGACGAACCACAGAAAAACTGTTTTTT,CATSAGGRTTEKLFF
TRBV7-3,TRBD1,-,TRBJ1-4,TGTGCCAGCAGCTTAAGGGACAGGGTTAATGAAAAACTGTTTTTT,CASSLRDRVNEKLFF
TRBV6-5,TRBD2,-,TRBJ2-1,TGTGCCAGCAGGAGGACTAGCGGCAACAATGAGCAGTTCTTC,CASRRTSGNNEQFF
TRBV5-6,-,-,TRBJ1-5,TGTGCCAGCACCAGATCGGGGTATCGCAATCAGCCCCAGCATTTT,CASTRSGYRNQPQHF
TRBV18,-,-,TRBJ1-2,TGTGCCAGCTCACCAAACCAGGGGAATGGCTACACCTTC,CASSPNQGNGYTF
TRBV4-1,TRBD2,-,TRBJ2-7,TGCGCCAGCAGCCCGGGACTAGCGGGAGTGAACTCCGTCTACGAGCAGTACTTC,CASSPGLAGVNSVYEQYF